This T cell receptor (beta chain) was captured by sequencing in a study of molecular identifiers for immune sequencing clone quantification. Preparation of the bulk TCR libraries relied on previously described methods and listed TCR primers. Via MiXCR, TCRdb re-called the PCR reads, giving one row per CDR3 protein. The sample comprises 400,000 to 600,000 distinct CDR3 sequences, about a fifth of which are singletons, and under 0.85% rests with the top ten. Libraries from naive CD8 cells were generated from approximately 20,000 to 1,000,000 sorted cells (with 10%, 30% or 50% RNA). Sequences were obtained from naive CD8+ T cells from blood, with Jurkat cell RNA spiked in. Subset meaning: FACS-sorted CD8+CD4-CCR7+CD45RA+ naive T cells. The TCR originated in a human donor in good health. Some libraries in this study had Jurkat cell RNA spiked in.

This chain's CDR3 is CASSHPGTGPSEQYF. The DNA for the CDR3 is TGCGCCAGCAGCCACCCCGGGACAGGGCCTTCAGAGCAGTACTTC. The chain couples TRBV4-1 to TRBJ2-7, with 9 positions matching TRBD1. V lost 3 bases and J lost 7; bases outside the gene matches: 10. CDR3 length: 15 residues. Germline V gives CDR1 MGHRA, CDR2 YSYEKL.